These 20 T cell receptor beta chains share one sample of origin, sequenced in a study of T cell responses to AZD1222 COVID-19 vaccine. Repertoires were generated with immunoSEQ multiplex PCR, while TCRdb's copy carries only in-frame clones and drops some. The sample consists of about 190,000 clones, 85% to 90% of them appearing once. This specimen was peripheral blood, taken on day 0 of AZD1222 vaccination. Receptors originate from an adult in good health.

CDR3 sequence (DNA): TGTGCCAGCAGTATTGGGACAAATTACGAGCAGTACTTC. This gives the protein CASSIGTNYEQYF. The chain joins TRBV28 to TRBJ2-7; D is possibly TRBD1 (6 bases). CDR3 length: 13 residues. Trimming removed 5 bases from V and 4 bases from J, with 12 bases in between. Germline values: CDR1 MDHEN, CDR2 SYDVKM.

Ten or more counts support this clone. This chain links TRBV27 with TRBJ2-1; 7 bases agree with TRBD2. V lost 2 bases and J lost 6; bases outside the gene matches: 10. CDR1 is MNHEY, CDR2 SMNVEV, per germline (reference sequence). The CDR3 loop spans 16 amino acids. CDR3 DNA: TGTGCCAGCAGTTTAAAACCGGGGGGAAGTCGCAATGAGCAGTTCTTC. It yields the protein CASSLKPGGSRNEQFF.

V is TRBV29-1 and J is TRBJ2-7; 9 bases agree with TRBD1. The junction had 6 bases not matched to a gene; V was cut back by 5 bases and J by 4 bases. Germline V gene sequence: CDR1 SQVTM, CDR2 ANQGSEA. This CDR3 is 13 amino acids long. The CDR3 loop reads CSVWGQGPYEQYF. The CDR3 coding sequence is TGCAGCGTTTGGGGACAGGGCCCTTACGAGCAGTACTTC.

This clone came up once. The rearrangement links TRBV6-5 to TRBJ2-2, with 7 positions matching TRBD1. CDR3 length: 14 residues. Germline loops: CDR1 MNHEY, CDR2 SVGAGI. Unmatched junction bases numbered 3, after V lost 8 bases and J lost 0 bases. The DNA for the CDR3 is TGTGCCAGCCGGGGACAGACGAACACCGGGGAGCTGTTTTTT. This sequence encodes CASRGQTNTGELFF.

The chain couples TRBV11-2 to TRBJ1-2, with D possibly being TRBD1 (5 bases). The ends were cut back, 5 bases at V and 0 bases at J, with 19 bases in the middle. Germline V gene lookup returns CDR1 SGHAT and CDR2 FQNNGV. This CDR3 region has 17 residues. The CDR3 spells CASSLDSGQRANYGYTF. The CDR3 DNA follows: TGTGCCAGCAGCCTCGATTCGGGGCAGAGAGCTAACTATGGCTACACCTTC.

This clone appeared once. The V call is TRBV3-1 (or the pseudogene TRBV3-2), the J call TRBJ2-3; a weak D match, TRBD2 (5 bases). The germline V and J ends were trimmed by 0 bases and 2 bases, with 12 bases remaining between them. The CDR3 runs 16 residues. The germline V gene has CDR1 LGHDT and CDR2 YNNKEL (reference sequence). CDR3 amino acids: CASSQDSGLHTDTQYF. CDR3 nucleotides: TGTGCCAGCAGCCAAGATTCCGGACTCCACACAGATACGCAGTATTTT.

The chain has TRBV25-1 and TRBJ2-3; the match to TRBD2 covers 9 bases. The CDR3 is 16 residues long. The ends lost 4 bases at V and 4 bases at J; junction bases unmatched: 9. In germline, CDR1 is MGHDK, CDR2 SYGVNS. The CDR3 spells CASSGARTSEADTQYF. CDR3 in DNA: TGTGCCAGCAGTGGGGCTAGGACTAGCGAGGCAGATACGCAGTATTTT.

The chain has TRBV11-1 and TRBJ2-3; the D gene is possibly TRBD2 (6 bases). This CDR3 region has 16 residues. Between the trimmed V and J ends, which lost 2 bases and 4 bases, there was a span of 16 bases. Germline-derived CDR1 and CDR2 are SGHAT and FQDESV (reference sequence). The CDR3 loop is CASSLRRGGAADTQYF. CDR3 DNA sequence: TGTGCCAGCAGCTTACGTAGGGGCGGGGCGGCAGATACGCAGTATTTT.

V usage is TRBV6-1 and J usage is TRBJ1-1; 7 bases are shared with TRBD1. Losses at the gene ends were 2 bases for V and 3 bases for J; bases not matched to a gene: 3. Germline V gene sequence: CDR1 MNHNS, CDR2 SASEGT. This CDR3 region has 14 residues. CDR3 nucleotide sequence: TGTGCCAGCAGTGAACACAGGGGCGACACTGAAGCTTTCTTT. It is translated as CASSEHRGDTEAFF.

The chain joins TRBV6-1 to TRBJ1-2; 7 bases align to TRBD1. Germline-derived CDR1 and CDR2 are MNHNS and SASEGT. J gave up 4 bases and V 1 base, and 6 bases lay outside the gene matches. This CDR3 contains 15 residues. CDR3 residues: CASSEGPQGTYGYTF. CDR3 in DNA: TGTGCCAGCAGTGAAGGTCCACAGGGGACCTATGGCTACACCTTC.

The chain is built from TRBV11-2 and TRBJ1-2; 7 nucleotides agree with TRBD1. Germline lookup yields CDR1 SGHAT and CDR2 FQNNGV. V was pared by 5 bases and J by 2 bases, with 5 bases of the junction left unmatched. This CDR3 is built from 14 residues. The CDR3 here is CASSPVGQNYGYTF. CDR3 DNA sequence: TGTGCCAGCAGCCCCGTGGGACAGAACTATGGCTACACCTTC.

The rearrangement links TRBV19 to TRBJ1-2; D gene uncertain. The CDR3 sequence is 13 residues long. CDR1 is LNHDA, CDR2 SQIVND, per germline (reference sequence). V lost 3 bases and J 4 bases, leaving 9 bases between the germline ends. As DNA, the CDR3 is TGTGCCAGTAGTATCCCCTTCTCCTATGGCTACACCTTC. This gives the protein CASSIPFSYGYTF.

The chain carries TRBV20-1 and TRBJ2-7; tentatively, D is TRBD1 (6 bases). CDR3 length equals 11 residues. V lost 7 bases, J lost 4 bases, and 11 bases lay in between. Germline CDR1 DFQATT, CDR2 SNEGSKA (reference sequence). The CDR3 DNA reads as TGCAGTGGTAACAGGGATTACGAGCAGTACTTC. Its translation: CSGNRDYEQYF.

This chain connects TRBV20-1 to TRBJ1-3; TRBD1 might be the D (5 bases). In germline, CDR1 is DFQATT, CDR2 SNEGSKA (reference sequence). The CDR3 length is 17 residues. The V end lost 3 bases, the J end lost 3 bases, and 21 bases lay between the germline ends. The DNA for the CDR3 is TGCAGTGCTAGTACTGGAGTAGAGGGACTCGATGGAAACACCATATATTTT. It specifies CSASTGVEGLDGNTIYF.

This clone has just one count. This rearrangement joins TRBV6-4 to TRBJ2-2; maybe TRBD2 (6 bases). Germline V gene lookup returns CDR1 MRHNA and CDR2 SNTAGT. Trimming shortened V by 7 bases and J by 4 bases, and 10 bases separated the two germline ends. This CDR3 spans 13 amino acids. The CDR3: CASIRLVTGELFF. CDR3 bases: TGTGCCAGCATACGACTAGTCACCGGGGAGCTGTTTTTT.

The gene calls are TRBV5-4 and TRBJ2-7, with a possible D match to TRBD1 (5 bases). CDR3 length: 12 residues. Per the germline V gene, CDR1 is SGHNT and CDR2 is YYREEE (reference sequence). The ends were cut back, 3 bases at V and 9 bases at J, with 13 bases in the middle. The CDR3 DNA reads TGTGCCAGCAGCTACGACAGAGGTGTGCAGTACGTC. It encodes CASSYDRGVQYV.

The chain couples TRBV6-4 to TRBJ1-2; unclear D gene. The V end was cut by 0 bases, the J end by 8 bases, with 13 bases between. Germline V gives CDR1 MRHNA, CDR2 SNTAGT. This CDR3 has 14 residues. The chain's CDR3 is CASSDSNGVRGYTF. The CDR3 nucleotides read TGTGCCAGCAGTGACTCGAACGGGGTGCGGGGCTACACCTTC.

This chain's CDR3 is CASSGWTGGRHTEAFF. In DNA, the CDR3 is TGCGCCAGCAGCGGGTGGACAGGGGGCCGGCACACTGAAGCTTTCTTT. The J gene is TRBJ1-1, the V gene TRBV5-1; 11 positions match TRBD1. The germline V gene encodes CDR1 SGHRS and CDR2 YFSETQ. Trimming cost V 4 bases and J 3 bases; bases outside gene matches: 8. The CDR3 has 16 residues.

The CDR3 is CASSVGPGVYTEAFF. The CDR3 DNA is TGTGCCAGCAGCGTGGGACCGGGGGTGTACACTGAAGCTTTCTTT. The chain joins TRBV9 to TRBJ1-1; the D gene is possibly TRBD1 (5 bases). Trimming left V 2 bases short and J 3 bases short, with 14 bases between. Germline V gives CDR1 SGDLS, CDR2 YYNGEE. CDR3 length equals 15 residues.

This chain joins TRBV6-5 and TRBJ1-2; no reliable D call. The V gene's germline CDR1 is MNHEY and CDR2 SVGAGI. The CDR3 is made up of 15 amino acids. Trimming left V 2 bases short and J 0 bases short, with 10 bases between. The CDR3 is CASSYGQLSNYGYTF. CDR3 nucleotide sequence: TGTGCCAGCAGTTACGGGCAGCTTTCTAACTATGGCTACACCTTC.